This TCR beta chain was sequenced in a study of blood T cell repertoires in COVID-19. Study context: Sites across the United States, Italy and Spain contributed samples from acute and convalescent COVID-19. Sources were T cells, B-cell-depleted T cells, or PBMCs; the material itself was cDNA or gDNA.

CDR3 size: 16 residues. Trimming took 1 base from V and 7 from J; bases not matched to a gene: 8. CDR1 is SEHNR and CDR2 is FQNEAQ in the germline V gene (reference sequence). In the authors' methods: Estimates of nucleated cell counts were drawn from the amplification of reference gene primers. Profiled with immunoSEQ multiplex PCR; TCRdb holds only in-frame clones, not every one. From that table come the V and J calls and clone size; the DNA was used to work out D and trimming. Of some 70,000 clones listed, about 87% are singletons. The sample was peripheral blood. The receptor comes from a woman of 80 years or more with active COVID-19. V and J are TRBV7-9 and TRBJ2-1, with TRBD2 matching over 9 bases. CDR3: CASSLGAAGGLNEQFF. In nucleotides, the CDR3 is TGTGCCAGCAGCTTAGGTGCTGCGGGAGGGTTGAATGAGCAGTTCTTC.